This T cell receptor beta chain was identified in a study of blood T cell repertoires in COVID-19 (dated by TCRdb to about 2020). Looking at the study overall: The collaborator samples originated in the United States, Italy and Spain and spanned the acute and convalescent phases of COVID-19. Where HLA class I and class II types were available, the types were taken from metadata supplied by the sample provider, not from assay-based typing. Subjects who had been exposed to COVID-19, were actively infected with it, or had recovered from it provided the deeply sampled blood TCRbeta repertoires that made up the dataset. A freely available public database, intended as a resource for researchers studying the immune response to SARS-CoV-2, is where the repertoires were released. The prospective study material was composed of cDNA or gDNA derived from T cells, B-cell-depleted T cells, or PBMCs. Nearly every sample came with metadata listing a de-identified subject ID, COVID-19 status, age in years and sex. The samples were drawn from two sources: the first 160 participants of the ongoing ImmuneRACE study, and 1,254 subjects contributed by 6 global collaborators.

Turning to this clone: Its antigen is still unknown. Base qualities are missing; no much larger clone stands one base away.

TCRbeta CDR3 regions were amplified from genomic DNA using the immunoSEQ Assay, a bias-controlled multiplex PCR. On the study's bioinformatics: Within the assay, amplification of reference gene primers was used to estimate how many nucleated cells each sample contained. To quantify the absolute abundance of each unique TCRbeta CDR3 rearrangement, sequence reads were collapsed and filtered. For each sample, productive Simpson clonality was calculated as the square root of Simpson's diversity index over productive rearrangements. Not all clones reach the TCRdb copy of this immuneACCESS table, which keeps in-frame sequences only. Checked studies attribute under half of the gap to unresolved V genes and leave the rest unexplained. V and J calls and clone size come straight from that table; D and trimming were deduced from the DNA. The sample records a few hundred thousand clones, about nine tenths of which are singletons. 6.2% of the sample belongs to the ten largest clones.

Broad study findings and their caveats: The quantity of clinical and demographic metadata differed by source and by participant and was supplied without curation.

Each collaborating institution followed its own protocols to collect whole blood in K2EDTA tubes. For TCRbeta analysis, collaborator samples were shipped as frozen whole blood, as isolated PBMCs, or as DNA extracted from either sample type. This receptor was taken from a man between 60 and 70 years old with acute or convalescent COVID-19. Sequenced input: peripheral blood.

The nucleotide sequence reads TGTGCCAGCAGCGCTGCGGGCTTTCGAAATGAAAAACTGTTTTTT. This sequence encodes CASSAAGFRNEKLFF. This chain is built from TRBV5-8 and TRBJ1-4, with the D gene uncertain. V drops 4 bases and J drops 5 bases, leaving 15 bases in between. Via the germline V gene, CDR1 is SGHTS and CDR2 YDEGEE. The CDR3 starts with the cysteine, ends with the phenylalanine, and has 15 residues. The read is trimmed to its CDR3 DNA, 45 bases read in frame from base 1.